This passage covers 22 T cell receptor beta chains from one sample sequenced in a study of beta chain features in type 1 diabetes. Reverse transcribing all isolated RNA meant expressed TCRB transcripts were sequenced. Generated by immunoSEQ multiplex PCR, the TCRdb table keeps only in-frame clones and is missing some. The sample has 120,000 to 150,000 clones, roughly 10% seen once. Material: central memory CD4+ T cells from blood. The origin of the receptors is a woman aged 40 to 50 in good health.

This sequence joins TRBV19 and TRBJ2-7; a weak D match, TRBD1 (6 bases). The germline V gene encodes CDR1 LNHDA and CDR2 SQIVND (reference sequence). The V gene lost 2 bases and the J gene lost 2 bases, with 13 bases spanning the gap. This CDR3 is built from 15 residues. The CDR3 spells CASSIFGTSAYEQYF. In DNA form, the CDR3 reads TGTGCCAGTAGTATATTCGGGACATCAGCCTACGAGCAGTACTTC.

In this sample, this clone turned up a few times. The rearrangement links TRBV29-1 to TRBJ2-7; the match to TRBD1 covers 7 bases. CDR3 size: 13 residues. Germline-derived CDR1 and CDR2 are SQVTM and ANQGSEA. The junction had 6 bases not matched to a gene; V was cut back by 1 base and J by 6 bases. The CDR3 loop reads CSVEGDRTGEQYF. DNA for the CDR3: TGCAGCGTTGAAGGGGACAGAACCGGCGAGCAGTACTTC.

This clone was counted a few times. The chain uses TRBV27 and TRBJ2-3, with 9 bases that match TRBD2. This CDR3 is built from 19 residues. Germline V CDR1 and CDR2: MNHEY, SMNVEV (reference sequence). Trimming took 0 bases from V and 1 from J; bases not matched to a gene: 11. In nucleotides, the CDR3 is TGTGCCAGCAGTTTATCTGTGCGGGGGGGCCGACCAGGCACAGATACGCAGTATTTT. Translated: CASSLSVRGGRPGTDTQYF.

The gene calls are TRBV2 and TRBJ1-3; 9 bases agree with TRBD1. The CDR3 spans 14 residues. With 8 bases clipped from V and 1 base from J, the junction kept 3 bases outside the gene matches. Germline V gives CDR1 SNHLY, CDR2 FYNNEI. For the CDR3, the DNA is TGTGCCAGCTCGGGACAGGGATCTGGAAACACCATATATTTT. Its translation: CASSGQGSGNTIYF. The full variable domain, with the rest looked up from reference TRBV2 and TRBJ1-3, is EPEVTQTPSHQVTQMGQEVILRCVPISNHLYFYWYRQILGQKVEFLVSFYNNEISEKSEIFDDQFSVERPDGSNFTLKIRSTKLEDSAMYFCASSGQGSGNTIYFGEGSWLTVV.

The genes are TRBV5-1 and TRBJ2-3; TRBD2 aligns across 8 bases. CDR3 length: 15 amino acids. Looked up from germline, CDR1 is SGHRS and CDR2 is YFSETQ. V lost 4 bases to trimming and J lost 5 bases; unmatched junction nucleotides: 9. The CDR3 spells CASSAGLAGQDTQYF. The CDR3 coding sequence is TGCGCCAGCAGCGCGGGGTTAGCGGGGCAAGATACGCAGTATTTT.

This clone was seen a few times. The V gene is TRBV6-5, the J gene TRBJ2-7; D might be TRBD1 (6 bases). Germline V lookup: CDR1 MNHEY, CDR2 SVGAGI. V lost 3 bases, J lost 4 bases, and 10 bases lay in between. CDR3 size: 13 residues. The CDR3, as DNA: TGTGCCAGCAGTTATACAGACAGGTACGAGCAGTACTTC. This translates into CASSYTDRYEQYF.

The genes are TRBV5-6 and TRBJ2-3; D gene ambiguous. Trimming cost V 3 bases and J 4 bases, with 6 bases left between them. Germline V lookup: CDR1 SGHDT, CDR2 YYEEEE. This CDR3 contains 12 residues. CDR3 amino acids: CASSSFADTQYF. The CDR3 bases are TGTGCCAGCAGCTCCTTCGCAGATACGCAGTATTTT.

The V gene is TRBV5-1, the J gene TRBJ2-5; 10 bases map to TRBD1. Germline values: CDR1 SGHRS, CDR2 YFSETQ. The ends lost 1 base at V and 5 bases at J; junction bases unmatched: 8. The CDR3 has 16 residues. The CDR3 spells CASSLFGTGDRETQYF. CDR3 in DNA: TGCGCCAGCAGCTTGTTTGGGACAGGGGACCGGGAGACCCAGTACTTC.

This clone was seen only a few times. The chain combines TRBV11-2 with TRBJ1-2; 7 nucleotides align to TRBD1. V trimming: 7 bases; J trimming: 4 bases; junction bases outside the gene matches: 6. The CDR3 totals 13 residues. Germline V gives CDR1 SGHAT, CDR2 FQNNGV. Written as DNA, the CDR3 is TGTGCCAGCAATACGGGACAGTCCTATGGCTACACCTTC. Its translation: CASNTGQSYGYTF.

V and J are TRBV20-1 and TRBJ2-7; D is ambiguous. Germline V gene lookup returns CDR1 DFQATT and CDR2 SNEGSKA (reference sequence). Trimming took 7 bases from V and 1 from J, leaving 5 bases between them. The CDR3 is 10 amino acids. CDR3 sequence: CSVKSYEQYF. The DNA of the CDR3 is TGCAGTGTCAAATCCTACGAGCAGTACTTC.

There are a few counts of this clone. The genes are TRBV6-1 and TRBJ1-6, with D possibly matching TRBD1 (5 bases). CDR3 size: 13 residues. Germline V CDR1 and CDR2: MNHNS, SASEGT. Trimming stripped 8 bases from V and 8 bases from J, with 13 bases between. DNA for the CDR3: TGTGCCAGCGGGAGGGGTATCGATTCACCCCTCCACTTT. This encodes CASGRGIDSPLHF.

The chain uses TRBV7-9 and TRBJ2-3, with TRBD2 identical over 12 bases. This CDR3 comprises 16 residues. The trim removed 2 bases at V and 6 bases at J, leaving 6 bases unmatched. The germline V gene encodes CDR1 SEHNR and CDR2 FQNEAQ (reference sequence). CDR3 DNA sequence: TGTGCCAGCAGCTTACTAGCGGGGGGGCTTGGGGATACGCAGTATTTT. Protein sequence: CASSLLAGGLGDTQYF. The full variable domain, completed using reference TRBV7-9 and TRBJ2-3, is DTGVSQNPRHKITKRGQNVTFRCDPISEHNRLYWYRQTLGQGPEFLTYFQNEAQLEKSRLLSDRFSAERPKGSFSTLEIQRTEQGDSAMYLCASSLLAGGLGDTQYFGPGTRLTVL.

V usage is TRBV5-1 and J usage is TRBJ2-1; D not certain. This CDR3 is built from 14 residues. Germline V gives CDR1 SGHRS, CDR2 YFSETQ. Deletions cut 2 bases from V and 8 bases from J, with 14 bases between. The chain's CDR3 is CASSLKEGSDEQFF. In DNA form, the CDR3 reads TGCGCCAGCAGCTTAAAGGAAGGAAGCGATGAGCAGTTCTTC.

This clone turned up a few times. The chain has TRBV6-1 and TRBJ1-5, with D possibly matching TRBD1 (6 bases). The CDR3 contains 13 residues. V shed 7 bases and J shed 5 bases, with 12 bases lying between them. The germline V gene has CDR1 MNHNS and CDR2 SASEGT. The CDR3 is CASKDRKDQPQHF. For the CDR3, the DNA is TGTGCCAGCAAGGACAGAAAGGATCAGCCCCAGCATTTT.

This clone was counted only a few times. The chain joins TRBV6-5 to TRBJ1-5; 9 bases match TRBD1. With V trimmed by 6 bases and J by 4 bases, 4 bases remained unmatched. Germline lookup yields CDR1 MNHEY and CDR2 SVGAGI. The CDR3 length is 14 residues. The CDR3, as DNA: TGTGCCAGCAGAGCCGGGACAGGGAATCAGCCCCAGCATTTT. Translated: CASRAGTGNQPQHF.

This clone was observed at least ten times. The chain recombines TRBV21-1 with TRBJ2-7; TRBD2 was called by the table and not checked on the DNA. TRBV21-1 is termed a pseudogene. There are 12 residues in the CDR3. In nucleotides, the CDR3 is TGTGCCAGCAGCGCTAATCACTACGAGCAGTACTTC. Amino acid sequence: CASSANHYEQYF.

The J gene is TRBJ1-1, the V gene TRBV28, with D maybe TRBD1 (6 bases). Germline V gives CDR1 MDHEN, CDR2 SYDVKM. The CDR3 has 12 residues. V shed 7 bases and J shed 10 bases, with 16 bases lying between them. CDR3 loop: CASTTNRALAFF. The CDR3 nucleotides read TGTGCCAGCACCACTAACAGGGCTTTAGCTTTCTTT. Complete variable domain (other parts from reference TRBV28 and TRBJ1-1): DVKVTQSSRYLVKRTGEKVFLECVQDMDHENMFWYRQDPGLGLRLIYFSYDVKMKEKGDIPEGYSVSREKKERFSLILESASTNQTSMYLCASTTNRALAFFGQGTRLTVV.

This clone showed up just a few times. The chain has TRBV4-2 and TRBJ1-2; D might be TRBD1 (5 bases). Germline V gene sequence: CDR1 LGHNA, CDR2 YNFKEQ. V was shortened by 0 bases and J by 2 bases, with 10 bases between the two germline ends. CDR3 length: 15 amino acids. In DNA, the CDR3 is TGTGCCAGCAGCCAAGATTACGACAGCAACTATGGCTACACCTTC. Translated, it gives CASSQDYDSNYGYTF.

This sequence joins TRBV29-1 and TRBJ2-3; the match to TRBD1 covers 8 bases. The CDR3 totals 12 residues. Trimming removed 6 bases from V and 1 base from J; junction bases left unmatched: 0. Germline values: CDR1 SQVTM, CDR2 ANQGSEA. This CDR3 is CSVRGRTDTQYF. CDR3 DNA sequence: TGCAGCGTCAGGGGGCGCACAGATACGCAGTATTTT.

This sequence joins TRBV5-6 and TRBJ2-7; the D gene is possibly TRBD1 (5 bases). There are 14 residues in the CDR3. Germline values: CDR1 SGHDT, CDR2 YYEEEE. The V end lost 5 bases, the J end lost 3 bases, and 15 bases lay between the germline ends. CDR3 region: CASSSPGWYYEQYF. The CDR3, as DNA: TGTGCCAGCAGTTCCCCAGGGTGGTACTACGAGCAGTACTTC.

This clone showed up just a few times. This chain uses TRBV2 with TRBJ2-3; 13 nucleotides agree with TRBD2. The V segment lost 6 bases and the J segment 3 bases; nucleotides outside the gene matches: 3. Germline lookup yields CDR1 SNHLY and CDR2 FYNNEI. This CDR3 comprises 15 residues. DNA of the CDR3: TGTGCCAGCAGCCAACTAGCGGGGGGGACAGATACGCAGTATTTT. It is translated as CASSQLAGGTDTQYF.

This clone was counted only a few times. V gene TRBV4-1 combines with J gene TRBJ1-2; the match to TRBD1 covers 7 bases. The CDR3 contains 15 residues. Germline V gives CDR1 MGHRA, CDR2 YSYEKL. The ends lost 4 bases at V and 8 bases at J; junction bases unmatched: 13. In DNA form, the CDR3 reads TGCGCCAGCAGCCCTCAACAGGGGATGGTTGGAGGCTACACCTTC. Translating it yields CASSPQQGMVGGYTF.